The source of this TCR beta chain is a study of CD8 T cells in ankylosing spondylitis. This clonotype was counted only a few times. Its antigen is currently unknown. In making TCR beta libraries, quantitative 5'-RACE with molecular barcodes was used. TCRdb processed the 5' RACE reads anew with MiXCR; each CDR3 protein has one entry. This repertoire shows about 540,000 distinct CDR3 sequences, roughly 13% found once; its top ten account for nearly 7%. Findings and caveats of the study: Under 10 highly homologous variants formed a TCR beta motif that appeared characteristic of ankylosing spondylitis blood. The authors reported significant enrichment of disease-linked clones in matched ankylosing spondylitis synovial fluid. Previous work reported some of these motif variants in the synovial fluid and blood of reactive arthritis. Disease-associated clonotypes exhibited CD8+ identity and were relatively infrequent in peripheral blood.

The source of this sequence is a male donor with ankylosing spondylitis. The sequenced sample was blood, either unsorted or a sorted T cell fraction (not recorded which).

The CDR3 sequence is CASSPGLANSYEQYF. The CDR3 region has the DNA TGTGCCAGCAGCCCGGGACTAGCGAACTCCTACGAGCAGTACTTC. The rearrangement links TRBV3-1 to TRBJ2-7; 10 nucleotides match TRBD2. Germline CDR1 LGHDT, CDR2 YNNKEL (reference sequence). CDR3 length: 15 amino acids. J lost 0 bases, V lost 4 bases, and 3 bases had no gene match.